This TCR beta chain is drawn from a study of human T cells and chemical hapten exposure. Individual cDNA molecules each carried unique molecular identifiers attached by the library. Original handling: Sampled TCR counts reached a median of 95,638 per sample, with values ranging from roughly 20,000 to 750,000. TCRdb passed the 5' RACE reads through MiXCR, listing each CDR3 protein once. TCRdb, rather than the study authors, made the V and J calls. The repertoire holds about 140,000 distinct CDR3 sequences, about 4.3% seen once, with over 1.3% in the top ten. About this clonotype: Its antigen remains unidentified.

The CDR3 is 13 amino acids. V lost 11 bases, J lost 3 bases, and 16 bases lay in between. CDR1 and CDR2 (germline): MNHEY, SVGEGT. It was from unfractionated whole blood that total RNA was extracted. Broader study findings: TCRs at high frequency, those above 1 in 1000, did not change with DPC sensitization.

The source of this sequence is a female donor in good health. V gene TRBV6-2 or TRBV6-3 combines with J gene TRBJ1-2; maybe TRBD1 (5 bases). CDR3 DNA: TGTGCCTCTGGGAGGGGCATGGACTATGGCTACACCTTC. It is translated as CASGRGMDYGYTF.